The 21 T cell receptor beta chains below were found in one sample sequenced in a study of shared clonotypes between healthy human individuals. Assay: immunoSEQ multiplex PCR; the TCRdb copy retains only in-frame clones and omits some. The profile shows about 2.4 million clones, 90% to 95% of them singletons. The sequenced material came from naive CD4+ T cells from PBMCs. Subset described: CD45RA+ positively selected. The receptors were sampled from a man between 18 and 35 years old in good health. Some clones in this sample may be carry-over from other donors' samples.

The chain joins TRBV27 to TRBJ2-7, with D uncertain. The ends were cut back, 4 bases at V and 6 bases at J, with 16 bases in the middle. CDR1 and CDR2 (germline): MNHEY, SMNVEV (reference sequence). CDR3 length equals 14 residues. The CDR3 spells CASSSSGPGIEQYF. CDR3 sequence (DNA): TGTGCCAGCAGTTCCTCCGGTCCTGGAATCGAGCAGTACTTC.

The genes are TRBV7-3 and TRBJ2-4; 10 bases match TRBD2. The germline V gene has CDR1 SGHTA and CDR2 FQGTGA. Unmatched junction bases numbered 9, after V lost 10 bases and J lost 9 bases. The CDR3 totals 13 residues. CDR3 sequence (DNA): TGTGCCACCTCTAGCGGGAGAGGTGGCATTCAGTACTTC. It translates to CATSSGRGGIQYF.

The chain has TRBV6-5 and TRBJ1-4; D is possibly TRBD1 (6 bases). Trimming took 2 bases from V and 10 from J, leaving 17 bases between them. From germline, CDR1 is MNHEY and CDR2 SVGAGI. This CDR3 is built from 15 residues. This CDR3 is CASSYGSGVGGKLFF. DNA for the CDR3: TGTGCCAGCAGTTACGGGTCAGGGGTCGGCGGAAAACTGTTTTTT.

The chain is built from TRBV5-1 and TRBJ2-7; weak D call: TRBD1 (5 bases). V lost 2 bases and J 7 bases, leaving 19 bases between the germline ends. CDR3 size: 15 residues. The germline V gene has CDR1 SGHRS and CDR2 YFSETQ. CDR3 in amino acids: CASSFRVGALREQYF. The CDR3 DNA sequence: TGCGCCAGCAGCTTTAGGGTAGGGGCACTCCGGGAGCAGTACTTC.

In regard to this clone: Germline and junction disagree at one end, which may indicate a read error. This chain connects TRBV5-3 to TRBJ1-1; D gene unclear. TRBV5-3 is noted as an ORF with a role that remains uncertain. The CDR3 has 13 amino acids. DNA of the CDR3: TGTGCCAGCAGCTTCCAGTTGAACACTGAAGCTTTCTTT. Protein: CASSFQLNTEAFF.

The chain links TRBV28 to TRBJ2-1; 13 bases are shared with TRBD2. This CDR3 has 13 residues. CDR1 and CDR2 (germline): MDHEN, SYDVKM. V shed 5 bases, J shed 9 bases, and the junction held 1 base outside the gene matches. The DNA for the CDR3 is TGTGCCAGCAGTCGACTAGCGGGAGGTGAGCAGTTCTTC. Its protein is CASSRLAGGEQFF.

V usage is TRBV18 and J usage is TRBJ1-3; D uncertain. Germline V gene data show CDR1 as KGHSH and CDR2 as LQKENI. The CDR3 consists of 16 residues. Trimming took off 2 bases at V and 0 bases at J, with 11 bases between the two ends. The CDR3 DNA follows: TGTGCCAGCTCACCAGCGATTGAGGGCTCTGGAAACACCATATATTTT. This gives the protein CASSPAIEGSGNTIYF.

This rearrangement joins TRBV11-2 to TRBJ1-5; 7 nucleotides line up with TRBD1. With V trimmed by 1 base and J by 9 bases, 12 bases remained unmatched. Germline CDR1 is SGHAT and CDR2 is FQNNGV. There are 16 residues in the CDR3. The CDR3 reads CASSLVMGQRPGPQHF. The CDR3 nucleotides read TGTGCCAGCAGCTTAGTCATGGGACAGCGCCCAGGGCCCCAGCATTTT.

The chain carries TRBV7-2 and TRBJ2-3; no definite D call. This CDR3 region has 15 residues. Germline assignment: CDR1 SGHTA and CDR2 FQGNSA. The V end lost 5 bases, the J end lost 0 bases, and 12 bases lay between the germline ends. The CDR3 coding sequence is TGTGCCAGCAGCACCCGAGCGCCGAGCACAGATACGCAGTATTTT. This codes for CASSTRAPSTDTQYF.

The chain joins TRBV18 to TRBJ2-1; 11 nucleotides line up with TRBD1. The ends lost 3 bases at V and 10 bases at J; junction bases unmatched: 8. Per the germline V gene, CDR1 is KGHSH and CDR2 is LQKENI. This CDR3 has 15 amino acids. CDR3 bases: TGTGCCAGCTCACCTTGGACAGGGGGCGAAGGGGAGCAGTTCTTC. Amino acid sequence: CASSPWTGGEGEQFF.

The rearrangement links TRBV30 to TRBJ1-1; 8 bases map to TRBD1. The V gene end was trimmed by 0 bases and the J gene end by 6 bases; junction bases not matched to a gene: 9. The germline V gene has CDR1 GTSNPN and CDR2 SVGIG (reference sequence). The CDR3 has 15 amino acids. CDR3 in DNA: TGTGCCTGGAGTGTAACAGGGGGAGTTTCTGCTGAAGCTTTCTTT. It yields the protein CAWSVTGGVSAEAFF.

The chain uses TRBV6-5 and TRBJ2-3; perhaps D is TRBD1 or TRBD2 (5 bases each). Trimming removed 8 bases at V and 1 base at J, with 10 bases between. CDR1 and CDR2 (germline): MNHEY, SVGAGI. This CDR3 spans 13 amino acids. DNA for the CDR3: TGTGCCAGCCATCTGGGGGGCACAGATACGCAGTATTTT. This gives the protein CASHLGGTDTQYF.

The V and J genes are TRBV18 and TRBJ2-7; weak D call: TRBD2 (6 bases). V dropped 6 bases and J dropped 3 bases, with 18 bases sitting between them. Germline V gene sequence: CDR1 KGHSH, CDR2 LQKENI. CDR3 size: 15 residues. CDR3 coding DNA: TGTGCCAGCTCCGCGGGTAGCGGAGAGATCTACGAGCAGTACTTC. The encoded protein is CASSAGSGEIYEQYF.

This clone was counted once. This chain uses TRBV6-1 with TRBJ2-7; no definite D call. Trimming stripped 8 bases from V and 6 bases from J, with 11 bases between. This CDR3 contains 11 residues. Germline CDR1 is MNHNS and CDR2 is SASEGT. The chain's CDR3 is CASQGSSEQYF. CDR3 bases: TGTGCCAGCCAAGGTTCCAGCGAGCAGTACTTC.

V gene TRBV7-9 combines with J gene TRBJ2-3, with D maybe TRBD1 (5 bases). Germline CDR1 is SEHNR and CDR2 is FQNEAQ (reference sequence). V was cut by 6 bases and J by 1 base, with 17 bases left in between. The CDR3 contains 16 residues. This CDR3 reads CASSPGPRAGTDTQYF. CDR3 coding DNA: TGTGCCAGCAGTCCCGGGCCCAGGGCAGGCACAGATACGCAGTATTTT.

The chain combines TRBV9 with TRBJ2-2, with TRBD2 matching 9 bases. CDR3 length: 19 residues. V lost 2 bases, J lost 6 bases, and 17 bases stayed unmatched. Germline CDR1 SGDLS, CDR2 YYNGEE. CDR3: CASSVGRLRREGLSGELFF. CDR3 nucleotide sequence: TGTGCCAGCAGCGTGGGGCGATTACGGCGGGAGGGCCTTTCCGGGGAGCTGTTTTTT.

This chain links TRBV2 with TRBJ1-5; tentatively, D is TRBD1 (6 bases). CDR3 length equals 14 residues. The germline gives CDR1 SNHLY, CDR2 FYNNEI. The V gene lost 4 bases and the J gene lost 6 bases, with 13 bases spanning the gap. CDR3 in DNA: TGTGCCAGCAGTGCCCTCTGGGGGGCTCAGCCCCAGCATTTT. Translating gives CASSALWGAQPQHF.

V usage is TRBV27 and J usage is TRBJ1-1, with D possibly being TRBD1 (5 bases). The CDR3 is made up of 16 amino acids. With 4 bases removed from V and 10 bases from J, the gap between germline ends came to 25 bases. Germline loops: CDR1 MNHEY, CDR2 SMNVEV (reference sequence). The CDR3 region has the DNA TGTGCCAGCAGTTCCAGAGGTGGCGGCTCGGGGGTGGTAGCTTTCTTT. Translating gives CASSSRGGGSGVVAFF.

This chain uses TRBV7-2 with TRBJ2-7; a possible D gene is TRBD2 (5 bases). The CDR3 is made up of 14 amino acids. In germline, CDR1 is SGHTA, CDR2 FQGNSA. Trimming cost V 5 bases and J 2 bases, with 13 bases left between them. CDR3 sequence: CASSLSRGTYEQYF. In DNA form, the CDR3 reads TGTGCCAGCAGCCTTAGCCGGGGAACCTACGAGCAGTACTTC.

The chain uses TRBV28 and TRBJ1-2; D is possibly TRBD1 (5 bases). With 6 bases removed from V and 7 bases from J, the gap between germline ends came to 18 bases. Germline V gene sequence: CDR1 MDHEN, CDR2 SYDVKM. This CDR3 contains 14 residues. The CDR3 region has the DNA TGTGCCAGCAGCGAGGGGTGGCTCCCGGGTGGCTACACCTTC. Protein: CASSEGWLPGGYTF.

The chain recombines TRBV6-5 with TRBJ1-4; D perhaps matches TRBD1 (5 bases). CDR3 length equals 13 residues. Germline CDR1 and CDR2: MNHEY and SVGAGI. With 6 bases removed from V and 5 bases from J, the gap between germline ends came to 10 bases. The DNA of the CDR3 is TGTGCCAGCAGAACTCGGACAAATGAAAAACTGTTTTTT. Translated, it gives CASRTRTNEKLFF.